This TCR beta chain derives from a study of blood T cell repertoires in COVID-19. The CDR3 has 19 amino acids. Germline CDR1 is SGHRS and CDR2 is YFSETQ. Trimming took 1 base from V and 0 from J; bases not matched to a gene: 12. Original processing notes: Amplified reference gene primers provided the basis for estimating nucleated cell counts. Profiling relied on immunoSEQ multiplex PCR, and the TCRdb table lists in-frame clones only, not all of them. V and J calls and clone size are as listed in that table; D and trimming were resolved from the DNA. Here the sample spans more than 85,000 clones, roughly 92% being singletons.

This sequence joins TRBV5-1 and TRBJ2-3, with 9 bases identical to TRBD1. The clonotype originates from a woman aged 45-60 years with COVID-19, enrolled during active disease. The sample comprised peripheral blood. The DNA for the CDR3 is TGCGCCAGCAGCTTGCCTCCGGGACAGGGACGTTCTAGCACAGATACGCAGTATTTT. This encodes CASSLPPGQGRSSTDTQYF. The full variable domain, rest sourced from reference TRBV5-1 and TRBJ2-3, is KAGVTQTPRYLIKTRGQQVTLSCSPISGHRSVSWYQQTPGQGLQFLFEYFSETQRNKGNFPGRFSGRQFSNSRSEMNVSTLELGDSALYLCASSLPPGQGRSSTDTQYFGPGTRLTVL.